This TCR beta chain originates from a study of blood T cells in healthy people across ages. This CDR3 is 14 amino acids long. Between the trimmed V and J ends, which lost 5 bases and 7 bases, there was a span of 15 bases. CDR1 is PRHDT, CDR2 FYEKMQ, per germline (reference sequence). Together with a sample-barcoded 5' primer, a J-beta primer mix was included in a second PCR lasting about 7 to 11 cycles. TCRdb reprocessed the 5' RACE reads with MiXCR, giving one entry per CDR3 protein. The data contain approximately 900,000 distinct CDR3 sequences, 25% to 30% of them singletons. This clonotype appeared a few times. Healthy Russian Caucasian donors spanned ages about 6 to 100 years. The authors drew about 9.9 milliliters of peripheral blood from each donor. Isolation yielded PBMCs, at least 7 million per sample, in every case. This same sample was also part of a study on T cells of mothers and their children. Per that paper: Normalized overlap was always slightly, never significantly, higher in related than unrelated mother-child pairs.

This clonotype was sampled from a woman aged 40 to 50 in good health. The sequenced material came from blood. This chain connects TRBV13 to TRBJ2-1, with D possibly matching TRBD2 (6 bases). Written as DNA, the CDR3 is TGTGCCAGCAGCCCCGGGGCCGGAGGGAATGAGCAGTTCTTC. Translating it yields CASSPGAGGNEQFF. Looking up the rest from reference TRBV13 and TRBJ2-1 gives the full variable domain: AAGVIQSPRHLIKEKRETATLKCYPIPRHDTVYWYQQGPGQDPQFLISFYEKMQSDKGSIPDRFSAQQFSDYHSELNMSSLELGDSALYFCASSPGAGGNEQFFGPGTRLTVL.